One sample yielded the 21 T cell receptor beta chains listed below, sequenced in a study of blood T cells in healthy people across ages. For the second PCR, which ran for 7 to 11 cycles, a sample-barcoded 5' primer and a J-beta primer mix were used. Each CDR3 protein gets one entry after TCRdb re-called the 5' RACE reads with MiXCR. Among some 1.8 million distinct CDR3 sequences listed, about two fifths were seen once. Sample: blood. Receptors were obtained from a human donor in good health.

This chain links TRBV5-1 with TRBJ2-7; the D gene could be TRBD1 or TRBD2 (5 bases each). V lost 0 bases to trimming and J lost 0 bases, with 10 bases between them. Germline loops: CDR1 SGHRS, CDR2 YFSETQ. CDR3 length: 15 amino acids. The CDR3 region has the DNA TGCGCCAGCAGCTTGGATGGGACGGCCTCCTACGAGCAGTACTTC. Residues: CASSLDGTASYEQYF.

J is TRBJ2-3 and V is TRBV28; unclear D gene. Germline CDR1 and CDR2: MDHEN and SYDVKM. CDR3 length equals 15 residues. CDR3 sequence reads: CATLWAGRSTDTQYF. CDR3 bases: TGTGCGACCCTGTGGGCAGGACGTAGCACAGATACGCAGTATTTT.

This chain links TRBV7-2 with TRBJ1-1; no reliable D call. Trimming stripped 2 bases from V and 1 base from J, with 8 bases between. Looked up from germline, CDR1 is SGHTA and CDR2 is FQGNSA. The CDR3 runs 14 residues. The CDR3 sequence: CASSLSNSNTEAFF. In nucleotides, the CDR3 is TGTGCCAGCAGCTTATCAAACTCGAACACTGAAGCTTTCTTT.

V is TRBV20-1 and J is TRBJ2-7; D may be TRBD2 (7 bases). This CDR3 spans 14 amino acids. V gave up 3 bases and J gave up 3 bases, with 15 bases separating them. Looked up from germline, CDR1 is DFQATT and CDR2 is SNEGSKA (reference sequence). The CDR3 region has the DNA TGCAGTGCTAGTAAAGTGGGGGGGCACTACGAGCAGTACTTC. This translates into CSASKVGGHYEQYF.

The chain has TRBV7-9 and TRBJ1-2; 10 bases are shared with TRBD1. CDR3 length: 17 residues. With V trimmed by 5 bases and J by 3 bases, 12 bases remained unmatched. Germline lookup yields CDR1 SEHNR and CDR2 FQNEAQ (reference sequence). The CDR3 nucleotides read TGTGCCAGCAGCCCCCCGGGGGACAGGGGTTCGGACTATGGCTACACCTTC. It specifies CASSPPGDRGSDYGYTF.

Regarding this clonotype: Being one base from a much bigger clone, this may be a read error. This chain uses TRBV29-1 with TRBJ2-3, with D unresolved. Per germline, CDR1 SQVTM and CDR2 ANQGSEA. The CDR3 consists of 13 residues. CDR3 loop: CSVRGRSTDAQYF. CDR3 nucleotides: TGCAGCGTCCGAGGCCGGAGCACAGATGCGCAGTATTTT.

This clonotype was picked up a small number of times. V and J are TRBV25-1 and TRBJ1-2; 7 bases are shared with TRBD1. Trimming took 7 bases from V and 2 from J; bases not matched to a gene: 7. The CDR3 length is 14 residues. Germline loops: CDR1 MGHDK, CDR2 SYGVNS. The CDR3 loop is CASKPPGQNYGYTF. CDR3 bases: TGTGCCAGCAAGCCCCCGGGACAGAACTATGGCTACACCTTC.

For the CDR3, the DNA is TGTGCCAGCAGCGCAGACTTTTACGAGCAGTACTTC. It translates to CASSADFYEQYF. This chain connects TRBV7-2 to TRBJ2-7; no firm D call. Germline lookup yields CDR1 SGHTA and CDR2 FQGNSA. The V and J ends lost 5 bases and 4 bases respectively, with 9 bases between them. The CDR3 is made up of 12 amino acids.

This chain joins TRBV7-9 and TRBJ2-7, with D perhaps TRBD1 (6 bases). The ends were cut back, 8 bases at V and 1 base at J, with 18 bases in the middle. The V gene's germline CDR1 is SEHNR and CDR2 FQNEAQ (reference sequence). The CDR3 is made up of 15 amino acids. The CDR3, as DNA: TGTGCCAGCGGCTCGTACAGGGAAGGATCCTACGAGCAGTACTTC. It encodes CASGSYREGSYEQYF.

The CDR3 coding sequence is TGCGCCAGCAGCCAAGATAGTGGGTCGGCGGGCGACGAGCAGTACTTC. It is translated as CASSQDSGSAGDEQYF. This chain joins TRBV4-3 and TRBJ2-7, with D maybe TRBD2 (5 bases). The germline CDR1 and CDR2 sequences are LGHNA and YSLEER. The CDR3 spans 16 residues. The ends were cut back, 0 bases at V and 5 bases at J, with 17 bases in the middle.

V is TRBV20-1 and J is TRBJ2-1; 11 bases are shared with TRBD2. Germline V CDR1 and CDR2: DFQATT, SNEGSKA (reference sequence). The CDR3 totals 14 residues. V was pared by 3 bases and J by 8 bases, with 6 bases of the junction left unmatched. The CDR3 bases are TGCAGTGCTAGCCGTAGCGGGGGGGCCTATGAGCAGTTCTTC. This encodes CSASRSGGAYEQFF.

This clonotype came up a few times. The gene calls are TRBV28 and TRBJ2-5; maybe TRBD1 (5 bases). The DNA matches TRBJ2-7 better at its end, which makes the J call doubtful. From germline, CDR1 is MDHEN and CDR2 SYDVKM. This CDR3 spans 13 amino acids. The CDR3 region has the DNA TGTGCCAGCAGTTCCCAGGGCGATAGCGAGCAGTACTTC. Protein product: CASSSQGDSEQYF.

This clonotype was counted once. This CDR3 is CSADRQGRPLHF. The CDR3 nucleotides read TGCAGTGCTGACCGACAGGGCAGACCCCTCCACTTT. This chain uses TRBV20-1 with TRBJ1-6; 7 bases align to TRBD1. In germline, CDR1 is DFQATT, CDR2 SNEGSKA (reference sequence). V lost 5 bases to trimming and J lost 12 bases; unmatched junction nucleotides: 7. The CDR3 is 12 residues long.

The sample holds a few counts of this clonotype. CDR3 sequence: CASSLTRDVGAFF. CDR3 nucleotide sequence: TGTGCCAGCAGCTTAACGAGGGACGTTGGAGCTTTCTTT. V is TRBV7-3 and J is TRBJ1-1, with D possibly TRBD1 on 5 matching bases. CDR1 is SGHTA, CDR2 FQGTGA, per germline. V was shortened by 0 bases and J by 10 bases, with 12 bases between the two germline ends. This CDR3 has 13 amino acids.

This chain connects TRBV15 to TRBJ2-7, with 8 bases matching TRBD1. Matching the DNA end better, TRBJ2-5 makes the J call doubtful. The germline V gene encodes CDR1 LNHNV and CDR2 YYDKDF (reference sequence). The CDR3 length is 17 residues. CDR3 residues: CATSEEGRQGSRETQYF. For the CDR3, the DNA is TGTGCCACCAGCGAAGAGGGCCGACAGGGGTCAAGAGAGACCCAGTACTTC.

This clonotype was observed at least ten times. The CDR3 sequence: CASSPPGTGYGYTF. In DNA, the CDR3 is TGTGCCAGCAGTCCCCCCGGGACGGGCTATGGCTACACCTTC. The V gene is TRBV28, the J gene TRBJ1-2; a possible D gene is TRBD1 (5 bases). From germline, CDR1 is MDHEN and CDR2 SYDVKM. The CDR3 covers 14 residues. Between the trimmed V and J ends, which lost 5 bases and 4 bases, there was a span of 14 bases.

This clonotype was detected only once. This chain links TRBV10-3 with TRBJ1-6; 7 bases agree with TRBD1. The germline gives CDR1 ENHRY, CDR2 SYGVKD. The junction had 7 bases not matched to a gene; V was cut back by 5 bases and J by 6 bases. This CDR3 spans 15 amino acids. In DNA form, the CDR3 reads TGTGCCATCAGTACGAAACGGGACAGTAATTCACCCCTCCACTTT. This translates into CAISTKRDSNSPLHF.

This chain joins TRBV20-1 and TRBJ2-7; 10 nucleotides align to TRBD1. This CDR3 comprises 14 residues. Germline V gene sequence: CDR1 DFQATT, CDR2 SNEGSKA (reference sequence). The junction had 5 bases not matched to a gene; V was cut back by 0 bases and J by 6 bases. As DNA, the CDR3 is TGCAGTGCTAGAGAGGACAGGGGGTTGAGCGAGCAGTACTTC. Translated, it gives CSAREDRGLSEQYF.

The rearrangement links TRBV27 to TRBJ2-3; D uncertain. Germline V lookup: CDR1 MNHEY, CDR2 SMNVEV (reference sequence). Deletions cut 7 bases from V and 0 bases from J, with 8 bases between. The CDR3 has 13 residues. CDR3 loop: CASKFDSTDTQYF. CDR3 coding DNA: TGTGCCAGCAAATTCGATAGCACAGATACGCAGTATTTT.

The V call is TRBV5-1, the J call TRBJ2-1; 9 positions agree with TRBD2. CDR3 size: 16 residues. Germline CDR1 and CDR2: SGHRS and YFSETQ. J was trimmed by 2 bases and V by 6 bases; bases with no gene match: 9. The CDR3 region is CASKAGGTAAYNEQFF. The CDR3 bases are TGCGCCAGCAAGGCGGGGGGGACTGCTGCCTACAATGAGCAGTTCTTC. Looking up the rest from reference TRBV5-1 and TRBJ2-1 gives the full variable domain: KAGVTQTPRYLIKTRGQQVTLSCSPISGHRSVSWYQQTPGQGLQFLFEYFSETQRNKGNFPGRFSGRQFSNSRSEMNVSTLELGDSALYLCASKAGGTAAYNEQFFGPGTRLTVL.

The genes are TRBV7-2 and TRBJ2-7; D might be TRBD2 (6 bases). This CDR3 comprises 16 residues. The V and J ends lost 1 base and 0 bases respectively, with 13 bases between them. Germline V gene sequence: CDR1 SGHTA, CDR2 FQGNSA. This chain's CDR3 is CASSLGRADYSYEQYF. The CDR3 coding sequence is TGTGCCAGCAGCTTAGGGAGGGCGGACTACTCCTACGAGCAGTACTTC.